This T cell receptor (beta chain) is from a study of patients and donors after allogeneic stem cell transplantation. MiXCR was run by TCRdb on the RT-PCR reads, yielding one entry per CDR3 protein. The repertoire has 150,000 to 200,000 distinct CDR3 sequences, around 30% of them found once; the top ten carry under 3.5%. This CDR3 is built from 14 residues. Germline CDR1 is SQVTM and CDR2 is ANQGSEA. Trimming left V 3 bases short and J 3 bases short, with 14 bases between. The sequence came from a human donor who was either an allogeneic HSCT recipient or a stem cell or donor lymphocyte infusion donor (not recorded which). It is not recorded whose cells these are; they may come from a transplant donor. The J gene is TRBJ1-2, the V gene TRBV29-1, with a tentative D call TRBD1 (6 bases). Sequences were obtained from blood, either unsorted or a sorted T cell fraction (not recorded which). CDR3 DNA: TGCAGCGTTGAGGGGGGGCGCATTGACTATGGCTACACCTTC. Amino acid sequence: CSVEGGRIDYGYTF.